This is a list of T cell receptor beta chains from one sample in a study of T cells in tumors after PD-1 blockade. This table comes from immunoSEQ multiplex PCR, and its TCRdb copy is limited to in-frame clones, with some not included. The sample has about 25,000 clones, about 82% seen once. The starting material was PBMCs, obtained after anti-PD-1 treatment. These receptors came from a human donor with basal cell carcinoma. CDR3s include the opening cysteine and the closing phenylalanine or tryptophan. Each record gives: D gene, CDR3 length, clone size, V gene, J gene, CDR3 DNA, CDR3 protein. The D gene is left open where the match is weak. Where a row states a size, it is once, few, many or the class of an expanded clone; other rows omit it.

d_gene: TRBD2
len: 14
abundance: -
v_gene: TRBV2
j_gene: TRBJ2-3
CDR3nt: TGTGCCAGCATTTTGAGACTAGCGGGAGATACGCAGTATTTT
CDR3aa: CASILRLAGDTQYF

d_gene: TRBD1
len: 16
abundance: -
v_gene: TRBV30
j_gene: TRBJ1-2
CDR3nt: TGTGCCTGGATTAGACAGGGGAACTCGGTCGAATGGGGCTACACCTTC
CDR3aa: CAWIRQGNSVEWGYTF

d_gene: -
len: 16
abundance: -
v_gene: TRBV7-8
j_gene: TRBJ1-1
CDR3nt: TGTGCCAGCAGCCCAAGGAAAGGCCTGATGAACACTGAAGCTTTCTTT
CDR3aa: CASSPRKGLMNTEAFF

d_gene: TRBD1
len: 16
abundance: few
v_gene: TRBV19
j_gene: TRBJ1-5
CDR3nt: TGTGCCAGTAGTTCATGGACAGGGGGGACCAATCAGCCCCAGCATTTT
CDR3aa: CASSSWTGGTNQPQHF

d_gene: -
len: 16
abundance: few
v_gene: TRBV27
j_gene: TRBJ1-1
CDR3nt: TGTGCCAGCAGTTTAATGGGTGGGGGAGGAAACACTGAAGCTTTCTTT
CDR3aa: CASSLMGGGGNTEAFF

d_gene: -
len: 14
abundance: few
v_gene: TRBV6-1
j_gene: TRBJ1-1
CDR3nt: TGTGCCAGCAGTGAATATAGTAGGGGTTCTGAAGCTTTCTTT
CDR3aa: CASSEYSRGSEAFF

d_gene: -
len: 15
abundance: -
v_gene: TRBV15
j_gene: TRBJ2-4
CDR3nt: TGTGCCACCAGCTCTCGCGAGAGAGCAGAAAACATTCAGTACTTC
CDR3aa: CATSSRERAENIQYF

d_gene: -
len: 13
abundance: -
v_gene: TRBV7-8
j_gene: TRBJ1-1
CDR3nt: TGTGCCAGCAGCCGGGACGCTGGGAGGGGGGCTTTCTTT
CDR3aa: CASSRDAGRGAFF

d_gene: -
len: 12
abundance: -
v_gene: TRBV30
j_gene: TRBJ1-1
CDR3nt: TGTGCCTGGAGTCGGGGCCAGACTGAAGCTTTCTTT
CDR3aa: CAWSRGQTEAFF

d_gene: TRBD1
len: 18
abundance: -
v_gene: TRBV27
j_gene: TRBJ2-5
CDR3nt: TGTGCCAGCAGCGCCGAGCCCATACAGGGGGCGAGGGGAGGGACCCAGTACTTC
CDR3aa: CASSAEPIQGARGGTQYF

d_gene: -
len: 13
abundance: -
v_gene: TRBV2
j_gene: TRBJ1-2
CDR3nt: TGTGCCAGCAGGAAAGGGGAGGCTTATGGCTACACCTTC
CDR3aa: CASRKGEAYGYTF

d_gene: -
len: 12
abundance: once
v_gene: TRBV28
j_gene: TRBJ1-1
CDR3nt: TGTGCCAGCAGTAAGGTGAACACTGAAGCTTTCTTT
CDR3aa: CASSKVNTEAFF

d_gene: TRBD2
len: 13
abundance: few
v_gene: TRBV10-2
j_gene: TRBJ2-7
CDR3nt: TGCGCCAGCAGGGCACTAGCGGCGGACGAGCAGTACTTC
CDR3aa: CASRALAADEQYF

d_gene: TRBD2
len: 14
abundance: -
v_gene: TRBV3-1/TRBV3-2
j_gene: TRBJ2-1
CDR3nt: TGTGCCAGCAGCCAAACGGGACTAGCGGGGGTTCGGTTCTTC
CDR3aa: CASSQTGLAGVRFF

d_gene: TRBD1
len: 17
abundance: -
v_gene: TRBV5-4
j_gene: TRBJ1-1
CDR3nt: TGTGCCAGCAGCTTGGGGTCGGACAGGGGGCCGAACACTGAAGCTTTCTTT
CDR3aa: CASSLGSDRGPNTEAFF

d_gene: -
len: 14
abundance: -
v_gene: TRBV7-9
j_gene: TRBJ2-2
CDR3nt: TGTGCCAGCAGCTTTAGGGCTAACACCGGGGAGCTGTTTTTT
CDR3aa: CASSFRANTGELFF

d_gene: -
len: 13
abundance: -
v_gene: TRBV6-1
j_gene: TRBJ2-7
CDR3nt: TGTGCCAGCAGTGATTACGGGATCTACGAGCAGTACTTC
CDR3aa: CASSDYGIYEQYF

d_gene: -
len: 15
abundance: -
v_gene: TRBV6-5
j_gene: TRBJ1-2
CDR3nt: TGTGCCAGCAGTTACGGTCCGCTTGGAGAATATGGCTACACCTTC
CDR3aa: CASSYGPLGEYGYTF

d_gene: TRBD2
len: 16
abundance: -
v_gene: TRBV5-1
j_gene: TRBJ2-1
CDR3nt: TGCGCCAGCAGCTTAACCCTAGCGGGGACCTACAATGAGCAGTTCTTC
CDR3aa: CASSLTLAGTYNEQFF

d_gene: TRBD2
len: 15
abundance: -
v_gene: TRBV7-3
j_gene: TRBJ2-5
CDR3nt: TGTGCCAGCAGCTTATTCGGACTAGCCCAAGAGACCCAGTACTTC
CDR3aa: CASSLFGLAQETQYF

d_gene: TRBD2
len: 14
abundance: -
v_gene: TRBV30
j_gene: TRBJ2-7
CDR3nt: TGTGCCTGGAGTCCGGGACTAGGTTCCTACGAGCAGTACTTC
CDR3aa: CAWSPGLGSYEQYF

d_gene: TRBD1
len: 16
abundance: -
v_gene: TRBV5-1
j_gene: TRBJ1-6
CDR3nt: TGCGCCAGCAGCCCGGGACAGGGAGGGAGAAATTCACCCCTCCACTTT
CDR3aa: CASSPGQGGRNSPLHF

d_gene: -
len: 13
abundance: -
v_gene: TRBV7-6
j_gene: TRBJ1-4
CDR3nt: TGTGCCAGCAGCTTAAAGGAAGGGGAAAAACTGTTTTTT
CDR3aa: CASSLKEGEKLFF

d_gene: TRBD2
len: 15
abundance: -
v_gene: TRBV5-6
j_gene: TRBJ2-5
CDR3nt: TGTGCCAGCAGCCAGACTAGCGGGGGGCAAGAGACCCAGTACTTC
CDR3aa: CASSQTSGGQETQYF

d_gene: TRBD1
len: 15
abundance: -
v_gene: TRBV6-5
j_gene: TRBJ1-6
CDR3nt: TGTGCCAGCAGTTACGACAGGGTGGGGAATTCACCCCTCCACTTT
CDR3aa: CASSYDRVGNSPLHF

d_gene: TRBD2
len: 15
abundance: -
v_gene: TRBV30
j_gene: TRBJ2-5
CDR3nt: TGTGCCTGGACCAAAAATAGCGGGGTTCAAGAGACCCAGTACTTC
CDR3aa: CAWTKNSGVQETQYF

d_gene: -
len: 14
abundance: -
v_gene: TRBV10-3
j_gene: TRBJ1-1
CDR3nt: TGTGCCATCAGTGACAAGGGAATAAACACTGAAGCTTTCTTT
CDR3aa: CAISDKGINTEAFF

d_gene: -
len: 20
abundance: -
v_gene: TRBV19
j_gene: TRBJ1-5
CDR3nt: TGTGCCAGTAGCCTAGGATTCAGCGCCGTGGACCCGAATAGCAATCAGCCCCAGCATTTT
CDR3aa: CASSLGFSAVDPNSNQPQHF

d_gene: TRBD2
len: 15
abundance: -
v_gene: TRBV6-4
j_gene: TRBJ2-3
CDR3nt: TGTGCCAGCAGTGAAACTAGCGGGGGCACAGATACGCAGTATTTT
CDR3aa: CASSETSGGTDTQYF

d_gene: -
len: 13
abundance: -
v_gene: TRBV12-3/TRBV12-4
j_gene: TRBJ1-4
CDR3nt: TGTGCCAGCAGTTTAAGCCCCCAGAGTTGGCTGTTTTTT
CDR3aa: CASSLSPQSWLFF

d_gene: TRBD1
len: 13
abundance: -
v_gene: TRBV19
j_gene: TRBJ1-2
CDR3nt: TGTGCCAGTAGTCACGACAGGGTCTATGGCTACACCTTC
CDR3aa: CASSHDRVYGYTF

d_gene: -
len: 15
abundance: -
v_gene: TRBV19
j_gene: TRBJ1-1
CDR3nt: TGTGCCAGTAGTATAACATGGGGGGGAGACACTGAAGCTTTCTTT
CDR3aa: CASSITWGGDTEAFF